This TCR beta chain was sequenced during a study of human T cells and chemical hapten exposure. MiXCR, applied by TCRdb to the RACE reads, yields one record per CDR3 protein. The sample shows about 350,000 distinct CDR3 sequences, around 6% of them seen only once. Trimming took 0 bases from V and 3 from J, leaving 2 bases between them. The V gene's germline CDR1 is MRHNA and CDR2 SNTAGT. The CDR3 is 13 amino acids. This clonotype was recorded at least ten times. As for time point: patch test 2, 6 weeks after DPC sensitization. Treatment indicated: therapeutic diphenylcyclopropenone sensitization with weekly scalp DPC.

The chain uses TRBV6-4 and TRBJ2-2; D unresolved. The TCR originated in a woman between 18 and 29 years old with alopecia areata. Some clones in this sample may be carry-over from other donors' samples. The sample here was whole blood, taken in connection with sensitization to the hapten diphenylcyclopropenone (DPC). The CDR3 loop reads CASSDSYTGELFF. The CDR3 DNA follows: TGTGCCAGCAGTGACTCGTACACCGGGGAGCTGTTTTTT.